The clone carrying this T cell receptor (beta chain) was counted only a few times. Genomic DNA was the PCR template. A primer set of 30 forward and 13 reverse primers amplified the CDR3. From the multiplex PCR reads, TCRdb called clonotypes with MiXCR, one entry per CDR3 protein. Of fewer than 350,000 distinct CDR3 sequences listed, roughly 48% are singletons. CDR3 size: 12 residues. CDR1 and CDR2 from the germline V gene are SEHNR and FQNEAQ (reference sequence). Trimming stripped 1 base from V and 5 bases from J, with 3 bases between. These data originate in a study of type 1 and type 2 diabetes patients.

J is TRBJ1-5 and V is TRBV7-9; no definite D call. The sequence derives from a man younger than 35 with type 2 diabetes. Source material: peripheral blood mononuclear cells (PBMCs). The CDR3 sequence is CASSLGDQPQHF. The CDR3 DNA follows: TGTGCCAGCAGCTTAGGAGATCAGCCCCAGCATTTT.